These 30 T cell receptor beta chains share one sample of origin, sequenced in a study of beta chain features in type 1 diabetes. Sequencing targeted expressed TCRB transcripts, as all isolated RNA had been reverse transcribed. Only in-frame clones appear in the TCRdb table, and some are missing; sequencing was by immunoSEQ multiplex PCR. The sample has some 330,000 clones; roughly 12% are singletons. Their target antigens are unknown. Study-level results: A moderate, significant TCRB CDR3 shortening appeared in type 1 diabetes across four CD4+ subsets.

Material for sequencing was naive CD4+ T cells from blood. These receptors originate from a woman aged 18 to 35 with type 1 diabetes.

The chain uses TRBV2 and TRBJ1-4; 9 nucleotides line up with TRBD1. This CDR3 is built from 15 residues. The germline V gene has CDR1 SNHLY and CDR2 FYNNEI. The junction had 8 bases not matched to a gene; V was cut back by 5 bases and J by 7 bases. The CDR3 nucleotides are TGTGCCAGCAGTTCACAGGGGGCAGCGGCTGAAAAACTGTTTTTT. Encoded protein: CASSSQGAAAEKLFF.

The chain employs TRBV5-6 and TRBJ2-1; a weak D match, TRBD1 (7 bases). Germline V gene lookup returns CDR1 SGHDT and CDR2 YYEEEE. Trimming took 5 bases from V and 9 from J, leaving 18 bases between them. The CDR3 sequence is 14 residues long. DNA for the CDR3: TGTGCCAGCAGTTTCCGGGGCAGGGGGGTTGAGCAGTTCTTC. Amino acids: CASSFRGRGVEQFF.

CDR3 residues: CASSDLTGVEAFF. As DNA, the CDR3 is TGTGCCAGCAGCGACCTCACAGGGGTTGAAGCTTTCTTT. The rearrangement joins TRBV5-4 to TRBJ1-1, with TRBD1 identical over 7 bases. The CDR3 has 13 residues. Germline V gene data show CDR1 as SGHNT and CDR2 as YYREEE (reference sequence). J lost 7 bases, V lost 4 bases, and 7 bases had no gene match.

The chain is built from TRBV5-1 and TRBJ2-5; 10 bases map to TRBD1. Germline values: CDR1 SGHRS, CDR2 YFSETQ. V lost 3 bases and J lost 1; bases outside the gene matches: 6. This CDR3 spans 16 amino acids. Here the CDR3 reads CASSSDRGRIQETQYF. CDR3 in DNA: TGCGCCAGCAGCTCGGACAGGGGGAGGATCCAAGAGACCCAGTACTTC. Full variable domain (remainder filled in from reference TRBV5-1 and TRBJ2-5): KAGVTQTPRYLIKTRGQQVTLSCSPISGHRSVSWYQQTPGQGLQFLFEYFSETQRNKGNFPGRFSGRQFSNSRSEMNVSTLELGDSALYLCASSSDRGRIQETQYFGPGTRLLVL.

The rearrangement uses TRBV4-1 and TRBJ2-2; TRBD2 matches at 7 bases. Germline lookup yields CDR1 MGHRA and CDR2 YSYEKL. The CDR3 loop spans 13 amino acids. V gave up 6 bases and J gave up 3 bases; unmatched junction bases: 1. This chain's CDR3 is CASRLADTGELFF. In nucleotides, the CDR3 is TGCGCCAGCAGGCTAGCGGACACCGGGGAGCTGTTTTTT.

This clone appeared a few times. The chain joins TRBV27 to TRBJ2-6, with TRBD1 as a possible D gene (6 bases). CDR1 is MNHEY, CDR2 SMNVEV, per germline (reference sequence). Trimming took 6 bases from V and 2 from J, leaving 14 bases between them. CDR3 length: 16 residues. In nucleotides, the CDR3 is TGTGCCAGCAGCAGGAACAGGGTACCTGGGGCCAACGTCCTGACTTTC. Translation: CASSRNRVPGANVLTF.

There are a few counts of this clone. The chain links TRBV11-3 to TRBJ2-5, with TRBD2 as a possible D gene (6 bases). Germline V lookup: CDR1 SGHNT, CDR2 YENEEA. Trimming took off 3 bases at V and 4 bases at J, with 9 bases between the two ends. This CDR3 contains 13 residues. CDR3 DNA sequence: TGTGCCAGCAGCTTGCGGGGAGGAGAGACCCAGTACTTC. Its translation is CASSLRGGETQYF.

The chain uses TRBV7-2 and TRBJ1-2, with D uncertain. The V and J ends lost 5 bases and 7 bases respectively, with 8 bases between them. Germline CDR1 reads SGHTA; CDR2 reads FQGNSA. This CDR3 contains 11 residues. The CDR3 region has the DNA TGTGCCAGCAGCCAACGGGGTGGCTACACCTTC. As protein: CASSQRGGYTF.

The sample holds one count of this clone. The J gene is TRBJ2-1, the V gene TRBV30; D gene uncertain. Between the trimmed V and J ends, which lost 5 bases and 9 bases, there was a span of 14 bases. The length of the CDR3 is 12 residues. Germline V gene sequence: CDR1 GTSNPN, CDR2 SVGIG (reference sequence). The DNA of the CDR3 is TGTGCCTGGGCACCTTTGCTCGGTGAGCAGTTCTTC. Residues: CAWAPLLGEQFF.

This clone was seen a handful of times. The chain links TRBV2 to TRBJ2-3, with TRBD2 as a possible D gene (7 bases). Per germline, CDR1 SNHLY and CDR2 FYNNEI. The CDR3 is made up of 13 amino acids. The ends were cut back, 5 bases at V and 10 bases at J, with 16 bases in the middle. Here the CDR3 reads CASSSHEGGAQYF. CDR3 DNA sequence: TGTGCCAGCAGTTCCCACGAGGGGGGGGCGCAGTATTTT. Supplemented by reference TRBV2 and TRBJ2-3, the full variable domain reads EPEVTQTPSHQVTQMGQEVILRCVPISNHLYFYWYRQILGQKVEFLVSFYNNEISEKSEIFDDQFSVERPDGSNFTLKIRSTKLEDSAMYFCASSSHEGGAQYFGPGTRLTVL.

This clone occurred a few times. The V and J genes are TRBV27 and TRBJ2-1, with D tentatively TRBD2 (6 bases). V gave up 6 bases and J gave up 7 bases, with 13 bases separating them. Germline V CDR1 and CDR2: MNHEY, SMNVEV (reference sequence). This CDR3 region has 13 residues. The CDR3 protein is CASSLTSLNEQFF. The CDR3, as DNA: TGTGCCAGCAGCCTGACTAGTTTAAATGAGCAGTTCTTC.

This rearrangement joins TRBV28 to TRBJ1-1; possibly TRBD1 for D (5 bases). The V and J ends lost 3 bases and 4 bases respectively, with 15 bases between them. The CDR3 loop spans 15 amino acids. Germline-derived CDR1 and CDR2 are MDHEN and SYDVKM. The CDR3: CASSFMSRVGTEAFF. For the CDR3, the DNA is TGTGCCAGCAGTTTCATGAGCAGGGTTGGCACTGAAGCTTTCTTT.

Worth noting for this clone: A junction end diverges from the germline sequence, so it may reflect a read error. The V and J genes are TRBV4-1 and TRBJ1-6; TRBD1 is a possible D gene (5 bases). The CDR3 has 15 residues. Germline values: CDR1 MGHRA, CDR2 YSYEKL. DNA for the CDR3: TGCGCCAGCACCCAAGGACAAGACTATAATTCACCCCTCCACTTT. This sequence encodes CASTQGQDYNSPLHF.

This clone was counted between two and nine times. The rearrangement uses TRBV6-5 and TRBJ1-5, with D perhaps TRBD1 (5 bases). Trimming shortened V by 6 bases and J by 1 base, and 7 bases separated the two germline ends. The CDR3 consists of 13 residues. Germline CDR1 and CDR2: MNHEY and SVGAGI. The CDR3 protein is CASSRQSNQPQHF. The CDR3 bases are TGTGCCAGCAGCCGACAGAGCAATCAGCCCCAGCATTTT.

Here the CDR3 DNA reads TGTGCCAGCAGCGTTGCCGGACAGGGGGCCTACAATGAGCAGTTCTTC. Protein: CASSVAGQGAYNEQFF. The rearrangement joins TRBV9 to TRBJ2-1; 10 positions agree with TRBD1. This CDR3 has 16 residues. Germline CDR1 reads SGDLS; CDR2 reads YYNGEE. V dropped 2 bases and J dropped 2; count of bases not matched to a gene: 4. Looking up the rest from reference TRBV9 and TRBJ2-1 gives the full variable domain: DSGVTQTPKHLITATGQRVTLRCSPRSGDLSVYWYQQSLDQGLQFLIQYYNGEERAKGNILERFSAQQFPDLHSELNLSSLELGDSALYFCASSVAGQGAYNEQFFGPGTRLTVL.

The rearrangement joins TRBV25-1 to TRBJ2-2, with TRBD1 matching 7 bases. J gave up 3 bases and V 8 bases, and 3 bases lay outside the gene matches. Germline V CDR1 and CDR2: MGHDK, SYGVNS. The CDR3 is 13 amino acids. In DNA, the CDR3 is TGTGCCAGCGTAGGGACAGACACCGGGGAGCTGTTTTTT. This sequence encodes CASVGTDTGELFF.

The gene calls are TRBV4-1 and TRBJ2-7; TRBD2 matches at 8 bases. The CDR3 contains 15 residues. The J segment lost 6 bases and the V segment lost 2 bases, leaving 9 bases of the junction unmatched. Germline V gene lookup returns CDR1 MGHRA and CDR2 YSYEKL. This CDR3 reads CASSQNVGTRVEQYF. The CDR3 nucleotides read TGCGCCAGCAGCCAAAATGTCGGGACTAGGGTCGAGCAGTACTTC.

The chain carries TRBV28 and TRBJ2-3; tentatively, D is TRBD1 (6 bases). Germline V gene data show CDR1 as MDHEN and CDR2 as SYDVKM. Trimming cost V 6 bases and J 4 bases, with 11 bases left between them. The CDR3 extends over 13 amino acids. DNA of the CDR3: TGTGCCAGCAGGCCCCCAGGGGCAGATACGCAGTATTTT. Translating it yields CASRPPGADTQYF.

The rearrangement uses TRBV15 and TRBJ2-1, with 8 positions matching TRBD2. Losses at the gene ends were 2 bases for V and 5 bases for J; bases not matched to a gene: 14. The CDR3 totals 18 residues. CDR1 and CDR2 from the germline V gene are LNHNV and YYDKDF (reference sequence). CDR3 in amino acids: CATSRSPTRLAGNNEQFF. DNA of the CDR3: TGTGCCACCAGCAGAAGCCCGACCCGATTAGCGGGAAACAATGAGCAGTTCTTC.

This clone was counted a few times. The genes are TRBV4-3 and TRBJ1-5; D is perhaps TRBD1 (6 bases). The V end was cut by 2 bases, the J end by 7 bases, with 9 bases between. The CDR3 is made up of 13 amino acids. Germline CDR1 reads LGHNA; CDR2 reads YSLEER. CDR3 loop: CASSQRQEQPQHF. Written as DNA, the CDR3 is TGCGCCAGCAGCCAAAGACAGGAGCAGCCCCAGCATTTT.

This clone was seen a few times. The rearrangement links TRBV9 to TRBJ1-3; 9 bases are shared with TRBD1. This CDR3 has 17 residues. V gave up 3 bases and J gave up 2 bases; unmatched junction bases: 9. Germline V gene data show CDR1 as SGDLS and CDR2 as YYNGEE. The CDR3 spells CASSENLYRGPGNTIYF. CDR3 coding DNA: TGTGCCAGCAGCGAGAACCTTTACAGGGGGCCTGGAAACACCATATATTTT.

This clone turned up a few times. The genes are TRBV7-2 and TRBJ2-1; 16 bases align to TRBD2. Trimming took 1 base from V and 10 from J; bases not matched to a gene: 4. The germline gives CDR1 SGHTA, CDR2 FQGNSA. This CDR3 comprises 16 residues. The DNA for the CDR3 is TGTGCCAGCAGCTTAGGAGCGGGACTAGCGGGAGGGGAGCAGTTCTTC. Its protein product is CASSLGAGLAGGEQFF.

This clone was detected only a few times. The gene calls are TRBV19 and TRBJ2-3, with D possibly being TRBD2 (6 bases). Trimming shortened V by 1 base and J by 6 bases, and 11 bases separated the two germline ends. The CDR3 runs to 14 residues. CDR1 and CDR2 from the germline V gene are LNHDA and SQIVND (reference sequence). CDR3 in amino acids: CASSIGASGDTQYF. CDR3 DNA sequence: TGTGCCAGTAGTATAGGAGCGAGCGGGGATACGCAGTATTTT.

Only a few counts were recorded for this clone. V gene TRBV29-1 combines with J gene TRBJ2-3; D perhaps matches TRBD2 (5 bases). The CDR3 consists of 13 residues. Trimming removed 8 bases at V and 0 bases at J, with 12 bases between. Looked up from germline, CDR1 is SQVTM and CDR2 is ANQGSEA. The CDR3 loop reads CSLARGSTDTQYF. CDR3 sequence (DNA): TGCAGCCTAGCCCGGGGTAGCACAGATACGCAGTATTTT.

The V call is TRBV28, the J call TRBJ1-1; TRBD1 agrees at 9 bases. CDR1 is MDHEN, CDR2 SYDVKM, per germline. The CDR3 length is 14 residues. V shed 6 bases and J 5 bases; nucleotides not matched to a gene: 7. This CDR3 reads CASSKGQGKTEAFF. As DNA, the CDR3 is TGTGCCAGCAGCAAAGGACAGGGGAAGACTGAAGCTTTCTTT.

The rearrangement joins TRBV25-1 to TRBJ1-1; D call uncertain. In germline, CDR1 is MGHDK, CDR2 SYGVNS. CDR3 length: 11 amino acids. Between the trimmed V and J ends, which lost 7 bases and 3 bases, there was a span of 6 bases. CDR3 in DNA: TGTGCCAGCACCCTCTACACTGAAGCTTTCTTT. Translated, it gives CASTLYTEAFF. Looking up the rest from reference TRBV25-1 and TRBJ1-1 gives the full variable domain: EADIYQTPRYLVIGTGKKITLECSQTMGHDKMYWYQQDPGMELHLIHYSYGVNSTEKGDLSSESTVSRIRTEHFPLTLESARPSHTSQYLCASTLYTEAFFGQGTRLTVV.

The gene calls are TRBV5-4 and TRBJ2-1, with D tentatively TRBD1 (5 bases). The CDR3 is made up of 12 amino acids. Germline-derived CDR1 and CDR2 are SGHNT and YYREEE (reference sequence). Trimming took 4 bases from V and 9 from J, leaving 11 bases between them. Here the CDR3 DNA reads TGTGCCAGCAGCCCCCAGGGATCTGAGCAGTTCTTC. This translates into CASSPQGSEQFF.

This clone was found a few times. The CDR3 DNA reads as TGTGCCAGCAGCTCCGGTAGCTCTGGGGCCAACGTCCTGACTTTC. Amino acids: CASSSGSSGANVLTF. This sequence joins TRBV5-6 and TRBJ2-6, with no clear D. Germline CDR1 is SGHDT and CDR2 is YYEEEE. V was shortened by 3 bases and J by 0 bases, with 7 bases between the two germline ends. CDR3 length: 15 amino acids.

The chain uses TRBV7-9 and TRBJ2-5; D not certain. V lost 1 base and J lost 5, with 11 bases in between. The CDR3 is 14 residues long. Germline V gene lookup returns CDR1 SEHNR and CDR2 FQNEAQ (reference sequence). In DNA form, the CDR3 reads TGTGCCAGCAGCTTAGGCCCAGGTGGGGAGACCCAGTACTTC. Translated, it gives CASSLGPGGETQYF. Full variable domain (rest looked up from reference TRBV7-9 and TRBJ2-5): DTGVSQNPRHKITKRGQNVTFRCDPISEHNRLYWYRQTLGQGPEFLTYFQNEAQLEKSRLLSDRFSAERPKGSFSTLEIQRTEQGDSAMYLCASSLGPGGETQYFGPGTRLLVL.

This clone has just a few counts. V gene TRBV15 combines with J gene TRBJ1-5; D is uncertain. The CDR3 is 12 amino acids. V lost 6 bases, J lost 5 bases, and 8 bases lay in between. Per the germline V gene, CDR1 is LNHNV and CDR2 is YYDKDF (reference sequence). The CDR3 sequence: CATSAQDQPQHF. CDR3 bases: TGTGCCACCAGTGCCCAGGATCAGCCCCAGCATTTT.